This TCR beta chain stems from a study of OX40 agonist ivuxolimab in advanced cancers. The CDR3 is 14 residues long. CDR1 and CDR2 (germline): MNHEY, SMNVEV (reference sequence). Trimming stripped 4 bases from V and 8 bases from J, with 14 bases between. Here immunoSEQ multiplex PCR was the method, and the copy in TCRdb shows in-frame clones only, minus some. The data contain around 70,000 clones, 70% to 90% of them singletons. The TCR comes from an adult with an advanced solid tumor such as melanoma, head and neck, liver or kidney cancer. The specimen comprised CD4+ or CD8+ T cells sorted from blood, sampled in a trial of the OX40 agonist ivuxolimab. The chain is built from TRBV27 and TRBJ1-4, with D perhaps TRBD1 (6 bases). The CDR3: CASSSSDSGEKLFF. The DNA of the CDR3 is TGTGCCAGCAGTTCCTCGGACAGCGGAGAAAAACTGTTTTTT.